Following are 2 T cell receptor beta chains from one sample sequenced in a study of Graves' ophthalmopathy and Graves' hyperthyroidism. Amplification of the TCR beta CDR3 regions used RNA transcripts (as template). Second-round multiplex PCR followed a first-round RT-PCR using HTBI primers. TCRdb processed the multiplex PCR reads anew with MiXCR; each CDR3 protein has one entry. The table records about half a million distinct CDR3 sequences, roughly 14% of them present only once. Sequenced input: blood. The receptor set was obtained from a woman under 40 with Graves' ophthalmopathy.

This clonotype appeared many times. The V gene is TRBV12-3 or TRBV12-4, the J gene TRBJ2-7; the D is unclear. V was clipped by 3 bases and J by 6 bases, with 12 bases between them. This CDR3 contains 13 residues. DNA for the CDR3: TGTGCCAGCAGTTTCACGACCCCAAGCGAGCAGTACTTC. It is translated as CASSFTTPSEQYF.

This clonotype was seen at least ten times. The rearrangement uses TRBV6-5 and TRBJ1-1; a weak D match, TRBD1 (6 bases). CDR1 MNHEY and CDR2 SVGAGI come from the germline V gene. There are 12 residues in the CDR3. Trimming took 4 bases from V and 7 from J, leaving 10 bases between them. The CDR3 protein is CASSWEGGEAFF. The CDR3 DNA follows: TGTGCCAGCAGTTGGGAAGGGGGTGAAGCTTTCTTT.